The T cell receptor beta chain under discussion was sequenced for a study of cytomegalovirus exposure and HLA in healthy donors. 60 Vbeta and 13 Jbeta primers were used in PCR. Original analysis: An analysis that came later counted 70 million to 100 million unique TCR beta chains, approximately 9.9 million shared. Sequencing used immunoSEQ multiplex PCR; TCRdb keeps in-frame clones, though not all of them. V, J and clone size reflect that table, while D and trimming were determined from the DNA. The sample includes about 240,000 clones, 81% of them seen just once. The sequence came from a woman aged 60 to 75 in good health and CMV-seropositive. Sequenced: PBMCs.

This chain's CDR3 is CSAGGQPQHF. The CDR3, as DNA: TGCAGTGCCGGTGGTCAGCCCCAGCATTTT. This chain connects TRBV20-1 to TRBJ1-5; no definite D call. Germline assignment: CDR1 DFQATT and CDR2 SNEGSKA (reference sequence). With 6 bases removed from V and 6 bases from J, the gap between germline ends came to 6 bases. The CDR3 is 10 residues long.